One sample yielded the 13 T cell receptor beta chains listed below, sequenced in a study of shared clonotypes between healthy human individuals. Clones were sequenced by immunoSEQ multiplex PCR, and TCRdb holds only the in-frame ones, with some missing. Among 2 million to 2.5 million clones listed, 90% to 95% were seen once. Specimen: naive CD4+ T cells from PBMCs. Indicated subset: CD45RA+ positively selected. The receptor set was obtained from a young man in good health. Some clones in this sample may be carry-over from other donors' samples.

The chain carries TRBV18 and TRBJ2-1; 9 positions agree with TRBD2. Per germline, CDR1 KGHSH and CDR2 LQKENI. The CDR3 is 17 residues long. Germline trimming cut 3 bases from V and 7 bases from J; bases unmatched to any gene: 13. CDR3 region: CASSPNSGSGSRNEQFF. The CDR3, as DNA: TGTGCCAGCTCACCTAATTCGGGTAGCGGGAGTCGGAATGAGCAGTTCTTC.

The J gene is TRBJ2-7, the V gene TRBV5-4; weak D call: TRBD1 (6 bases). The CDR3 has 14 amino acids. Germline values: CDR1 SGHNT, CDR2 YYREEE (reference sequence). V dropped 5 bases and J dropped 1 base, with 13 bases sitting between them. The CDR3 sequence is CASSQKTGSYEQYF. DNA for the CDR3: TGTGCCAGCAGTCAAAAGACAGGATCCTACGAGCAGTACTTC.

The genes are TRBV19 and TRBJ1-4; weak D call: TRBD1 (5 bases). Germline CDR1 and CDR2: LNHDA and SQIVND (reference sequence). Deletions cut 5 bases from V and 2 bases from J, with 6 bases between. The CDR3 contains 13 residues. The CDR3 protein is CASSWGTNEKLFF. CDR3 coding DNA: TGTGCCAGTAGTTGGGGGACTAATGAAAAACTGTTTTTT.

On this clone: Other DNA sequences in the same sample also yield this CDR3. The V call is TRBV5-1, the J call TRBJ2-7, with 10 bases identical to TRBD1. The germline gives CDR1 SGHRS, CDR2 YFSETQ. The CDR3 covers 14 residues. V was pared by 4 bases and J by 4 bases, with 5 bases of the junction left unmatched. CDR3 nucleotide sequence: TGCGCCAGCAGCCCGGGACAGGGGATATACGAGCAGTACTTC. Translating gives CASSPGQGIYEQYF.

V and J are TRBV10-1 and TRBJ2-3; D is uncertain. The CDR3 totals 13 residues. The germline V gene has CDR1 WNHNN and CDR2 SYGVQD (reference sequence). V lost 4 bases to trimming and J lost 6 bases, with 11 bases between them. Here the CDR3 reads CASSASGPDTQYF. The DNA of the CDR3 is TGCGCCAGCAGTGCGTCCGGGCCCGATACGCAGTATTTT.

The rearrangement joins TRBV14 to TRBJ2-1; D not resolved. The germline V and J ends were trimmed by 5 bases and 4 bases, with 3 bases remaining between them. Germline V gives CDR1 SGHDN, CDR2 FVKESK. There are 11 residues in the CDR3. The CDR3 is CASSVYNEQFF. For the CDR3, the DNA is TGTGCCAGCAGCGTATACAATGAGCAGTTCTTC.

This clone was recorded only once. The V and J genes are TRBV28 and TRBJ1-3; a weak D match, TRBD1 (5 bases). Trimming removed 8 bases at V and 7 bases at J, with 9 bases between. Per the germline V gene, CDR1 is MDHEN and CDR2 is SYDVKM. The CDR3 is 11 residues long. The CDR3 bases are TGTGCCAGCGCGGGGGGGAACACCATATATTTT. Translation: CASAGGNTIYF.

The V and J genes are TRBV4-1 and TRBJ2-1; no definite D call. Trimming stripped 0 bases from V and 10 bases from J, with 25 bases between. Germline lookup yields CDR1 MGHRA and CDR2 YSYEKL. The CDR3 consists of 18 residues. The CDR3 loop reads CASSQDHVNWEGIREQFF. The DNA for the CDR3 is TGCGCCAGCAGCCAAGATCATGTTAATTGGGAAGGGATTCGCGAGCAGTTCTTC.

The sample holds a few counts of this clone. The chain joins TRBV29-1 to TRBJ2-1; no firm D call. Germline lookup yields CDR1 SQVTM and CDR2 ANQGSEA. The length of the CDR3 is 13 residues. The V end was cut by 8 bases, the J end by 3 bases, with 14 bases between. CDR3 in amino acids: CSIREDNYNEQFF. The DNA for the CDR3 is TGCAGCATCCGAGAGGATAACTACAATGAGCAGTTCTTC.

This chain links TRBV28 with TRBJ1-1; tentatively, D is TRBD1 (5 bases). V lost 6 bases to trimming and J lost 1 base, with 12 bases between them. CDR3 length: 14 amino acids. The germline V gene has CDR1 MDHEN and CDR2 SYDVKM. The CDR3 reads CASRQQVPNTEAFF. The CDR3 DNA reads TGTGCCAGCAGGCAACAGGTCCCGAACACTGAAGCTTTCTTT.

The chain links TRBV14 to TRBJ2-1; TRBD2 aligns across 12 bases. This CDR3 has 16 amino acids. CDR1 is SGHDN and CDR2 is FVKESK in the germline V gene. Germline trimming cut 4 bases from V and 5 bases from J; bases unmatched to any gene: 6. The CDR3 here is CASSPNGLAGHNEQFF. For the CDR3, the DNA is TGTGCCAGCAGCCCAAACGGACTAGCGGGACACAATGAGCAGTTCTTC.

This chain links TRBV28 with TRBJ2-1; TRBD1 aligns across 7 bases. Trimming removed 4 bases from V and 7 bases from J; junction bases left unmatched: 7. Germline lookup yields CDR1 MDHEN and CDR2 SYDVKM. The CDR3 is 14 residues long. The CDR3 here is CASSSPTRGNEQFF. The CDR3 coding sequence is TGTGCCAGCAGTTCCCCCACCAGGGGGAATGAGCAGTTCTTC.

The chain has TRBV27 and TRBJ2-7, with D possibly matching TRBD2 (6 bases). Trimming pared 5 bases from V and 5 bases from J, leaving 19 bases between. CDR3 size: 15 residues. The germline gives CDR1 MNHEY, CDR2 SMNVEV (reference sequence). CDR3 loop: CASSPRPRTTNEQYF. The CDR3 nucleotides are TGTGCCAGCAGTCCCCGACCTAGGACTACAAACGAGCAGTACTTC.